This entry lists 29 T cell receptor beta chains sequenced from one sample in a study of shared clonotypes between healthy human individuals. Some clones are missing from TCRdb's copy, which holds only in-frame ones; the method was immunoSEQ multiplex PCR. This table holds over 95,000 clones, more than 65% found once. The specimen was memory CD8+ T cells sorted from blood. The subset: CD45RO+ cells pooled with CCR7-negative TemRA cells. These receptors were collected from a woman between 25 and 40 years old in good health.

This clone was picked up a small number of times. The chain links TRBV6-1 to TRBJ2-3, with TRBD2 as a possible D gene (5 bases). This CDR3 is 14 amino acids long. V was cut by 3 bases and J by 3 bases, with 10 bases left in between. CDR1 is MNHNS, CDR2 SASEGT, per germline. The CDR3 DNA sequence: TGTGCCAGCAGTGACTACCGGGAAACAGATACGCAGTATTTT. It translates to CASSDYRETDTQYF.

The V and J genes are TRBV4-1 and TRBJ2-7, with no clear D. Trimming left V 1 base short and J 3 bases short, with 13 bases between. Germline lookup yields CDR1 MGHRA and CDR2 YSYEKL. CDR3 length equals 15 residues. DNA of the CDR3: TGCGCCAGCAGCCAAGTATACTTCCACGACTACGAGCAGTACTTC. Translated, it gives CASSQVYFHDYEQYF.

This clone was observed at least ten times. The chain is built from TRBV5-1 and TRBJ1-3, with 7 bases that match TRBD1. Trimming cost V 4 bases and J 2 bases; bases outside gene matches: 12. Germline V gene sequence: CDR1 SGHRS, CDR2 YFSETQ. There are 17 residues in the CDR3. DNA of the CDR3: TGCGCCAGCAGCCTGACCGGGACAGTTTCAGCTGGAAACACCATATATTTT. This encodes CASSLTGTVSAGNTIYF.

The chain has TRBV7-8 and TRBJ2-7; D is undetermined. V was cut by 5 bases and J by 0 bases, with 5 bases left in between. This CDR3 contains 12 residues. Germline CDR1 and CDR2: SGHVS and FQNEAQ. As DNA, the CDR3 is TGTGCCAGCAGCCTCAACTCCTACGAGCAGTACTTC. Encoded protein: CASSLNSYEQYF.

This clone came up a few times. The rearrangement uses TRBV7-9 and TRBJ2-7; D gene uncertain. CDR3 length equals 15 residues. CDR1 is SEHNR, CDR2 FQNEAQ, per germline (reference sequence). Trimming shortened V by 8 bases and J by 0 bases, and 17 bases separated the two germline ends. CDR3 loop: CASLNTDTSSYEQYF. The DNA for the CDR3 is TGTGCCAGCTTAAACACGGATACGAGCTCCTACGAGCAGTACTTC.

This clone was recorded a few times. The V and J genes are TRBV6-5 and TRBJ1-1; D gene ambiguous. The CDR3 is 15 residues long. The V end lost 7 bases, the J end lost 1 base, and 16 bases lay between the germline ends. Germline loops: CDR1 MNHEY, CDR2 SVGAGI. The CDR3 DNA reads as TGTGCCAGCACCCAATGGCCCGAAAAGAACACTGAAGCTTTCTTT. Translated, it gives CASTQWPEKNTEAFF.

The chain employs TRBV5-1 and TRBJ2-7, with D maybe TRBD2 (6 bases). The germline CDR1 and CDR2 sequences are SGHRS and YFSETQ. The CDR3 is 15 residues long. Between the trimmed V and J ends, which lost 0 bases and 7 bases, there was a span of 17 bases. The CDR3 nucleotides are TGCGCCAGCAGCTTGGGGTTTGCGGGGACGAGGGAGCAGTACTTC. It yields the protein CASSLGFAGTREQYF. The complete variable domain, with remaining parts taken from reference TRBV5-1 and TRBJ2-7, reads KAGVTQTPRYLIKTRGQQVTLSCSPISGHRSVSWYQQTPGQGLQFLFEYFSETQRNKGNFPGRFSGRQFSNSRSEMNVSTLELGDSALYLCASSLGFAGTREQYFGPGTRLTVT.

The V and J genes are TRBV11-1 and TRBJ1-5; D remains ambiguous. The germline V gene encodes CDR1 SGHAT and CDR2 FQDESV (reference sequence). Deletions cut 1 base from V and 5 bases from J, with 21 bases between. The CDR3 contains 18 residues. The CDR3 DNA sequence: TGTGCCAGCAGCTTAGGCTGGCACGGGGTGAGAGAGGATCAGCCCCAGCATTTT. Protein product: CASSLGWHGVREDQPQHF. Using reference TRBV11-1 and TRBJ1-5 for the parts outside the CDR3, the full variable domain is EAEVAQSPRYKITEKSQAVAFWCDPISGHATLYWYRQILGQGPELLVQFQDESVVDDSQLPKDRFSAERLKGVDSTLKIQPAELGDSAMYLCASSLGWHGVREDQPQHFGDGTRLSIL.

This clone was found once. This rearrangement joins TRBV10-3 to TRBJ2-2, with D unresolved. This CDR3 comprises 13 residues. V shed 1 base and J shed 7 bases, with 7 bases lying between them. Germline values: CDR1 ENHRY, CDR2 SYGVKD. Here the CDR3 reads CAISELLLGELFF. CDR3 DNA sequence: TGTGCCATCAGTGAGTTACTCCTCGGGGAGCTGTTTTTT.

The chain's CDR3 is CASSQGGGDEQYF. CDR3 coding DNA: TGTGCCAGCAGCCAAGGAGGGGGCGACGAGCAGTACTTC. The J gene is TRBJ2-5, the V gene TRBV14; 7 bases align to TRBD1. The DNA end favors TRBJ2-7, so the J call may be wrong. The CDR3 is 13 amino acids. CDR1 is SGHDN, CDR2 FVKESK, per germline.

The V gene is TRBV19, the J gene TRBJ1-5; 8 positions match TRBD1. This CDR3 region has 13 residues. Germline assignment: CDR1 LNHDA and CDR2 SQIVND (reference sequence). V trimming: 8 bases; J trimming: 6 bases; junction bases outside the gene matches: 6. CDR3 in amino acids: CASETGVAQPQHF. Written as DNA, the CDR3 is TGTGCCAGTGAGACAGGGGTGGCTCAGCCCCAGCATTTT.

The rearrangement joins TRBV5-1 to TRBJ2-1; D possibly uses TRBD1 or TRBD2 (5 bases each). This CDR3 contains 15 residues. The germline gives CDR1 SGHRS, CDR2 YFSETQ. Trimming removed 4 bases from V and 5 bases from J, with 16 bases in between. CDR3 sequence: CASSVGAGQDNEQFF. The CDR3 nucleotides are TGCGCCAGCAGCGTCGGGGCCGGGCAGGACAATGAGCAGTTCTTC. Full variable domain (remainder filled in from reference TRBV5-1 and TRBJ2-1): KAGVTQTPRYLIKTRGQQVTLSCSPISGHRSVSWYQQTPGQGLQFLFEYFSETQRNKGNFPGRFSGRQFSNSRSEMNVSTLELGDSALYLCASSVGAGQDNEQFFGPGTRLTVL.

This clone was seen a few times. The chain joins TRBV4-2 to TRBJ2-3, with 9 bases aligning to TRBD1. The CDR3 consists of 15 residues. CDR1 and CDR2 from the germline V gene are LGHNA and YNFKEQ. The V and J ends lost 4 bases and 2 bases, in that order; junction bases with no gene match: 4. CDR3 sequence (DNA): TGTGCCAGCAGCCCGCGGACAGGGGACACAGATACGCAGTATTTT. Its translation: CASSPRTGDTDTQYF.

The gene calls are TRBV9 and TRBJ1-2, with a possible D match to TRBD1 (5 bases). The CDR3 covers 13 residues. V lost 3 bases and J lost 3, with 9 bases in between. Germline V gives CDR1 SGDLS, CDR2 YYNGEE. CDR3 region: CASSDGTYYGYTF. CDR3 in DNA: TGTGCCAGCAGCGACGGGACCTACTATGGCTACACCTTC.

The chain recombines TRBV5-1 with TRBJ2-7; 8 nucleotides align to TRBD1. The CDR3 extends over 13 amino acids. Trimming cost V 1 base and J 3 bases; bases outside gene matches: 0. CDR1 SGHRS and CDR2 YFSETQ come from the germline V gene. The CDR3 spells CASSLTGGYEQYF. The CDR3 nucleotides read TGCGCCAGCAGCTTGACAGGGGGCTACGAGCAGTACTTC.

This chain joins TRBV5-1 and TRBJ2-1, with 10 bases aligning to TRBD1. Germline loops: CDR1 SGHRS, CDR2 YFSETQ. J gave up 5 bases and V 4 bases, and 9 bases lay outside the gene matches. There are 16 residues in the CDR3. The chain's CDR3 is CASSRDPGQGNNEQFF. The DNA for the CDR3 is TGCGCCAGCAGCAGAGACCCGGGACAGGGGAACAATGAGCAGTTCTTC.

This clone has a handful of counts. The V and J genes are TRBV9 and TRBJ1-4; no firm D call. CDR3 size: 13 residues. V lost 4 bases, J lost 7 bases, and 11 bases lay in between. Looked up from germline, CDR1 is SGDLS and CDR2 is YYNGEE. The CDR3 coding sequence is TGTGCCAGCAGCCCTCTCTGGGGTGAAAAACTGTTTTTT. As protein: CASSPLWGEKLFF.

V and J are TRBV7-9 and TRBJ2-1; 8 bases are a match to TRBD2. V dropped 8 bases and J dropped 3; count of bases not matched to a gene: 6. The germline V gene encodes CDR1 SEHNR and CDR2 FQNEAQ (reference sequence). The CDR3 has 14 amino acids. CDR3 sequence reads: CASQTGGLYNEQFF. DNA of the CDR3: TGTGCCAGCCAAACGGGGGGGCTCTACAATGAGCAGTTCTTC.

The chain has TRBV4-1 and TRBJ2-3; 7 nucleotides match TRBD2. After removal of 4 bases from V and 4 bases from J, the junction contained 8 bases not matched to a gene. Germline lookup yields CDR1 MGHRA and CDR2 YSYEKL. The CDR3 sequence is 15 residues long. CDR3 residues: CASSPLGGSADTQYF. CDR3 DNA sequence: TGCGCCAGCAGCCCCCTCGGCGGGAGTGCAGATACGCAGTATTTT.

The rearrangement joins TRBV5-4 to TRBJ2-7, with 11 positions matching TRBD2. V trimming: 2 bases; J trimming: 6 bases; junction bases outside the gene matches: 1. The CDR3 has 13 amino acids. CDR1 and CDR2 (germline): SGHNT, YYREEE (reference sequence). The CDR3 DNA is TGTGCCAGCAGCTTCGGACTAGCGGGCGAGCAGTACTTC. The encoded protein is CASSFGLAGEQYF.

Only one count was recorded for this clone. The chain joins TRBV29-1 to TRBJ1-2; D perhaps matches TRBD1 (5 bases). Per germline, CDR1 SQVTM and CDR2 ANQGSEA. CDR3 length: 16 residues. Trimming removed 1 base from V and 8 bases from J, with 23 bases in between. CDR3 sequence: CSVEVAFRGPRSGYTF. CDR3 DNA: TGCAGCGTTGAAGTAGCCTTTAGGGGCCCTAGGTCGGGCTACACCTTC. Based on the CDR3 plus reference TRBV29-1 and TRBJ1-2, the full variable domain is SAVISQKPSRDICQRGTSLTIQCQVDSQVTMMFWYRQQPGQSLTLIATANQGSEATYESGFVIDKFPISRPNLTFSTLTVSNMSPEDSSIYLCSVEVAFRGPRSGYTFGSGTRLTVV.

The rearrangement joins TRBV23-1 to TRBJ2-7, with D possibly TRBD2 on 7 matching bases. TRBV23-1 carries the ORF label, with uncertain function. This CDR3 comprises 19 residues. Deletions cut 1 base from V and 2 bases from J, with 24 bases between. In DNA form, the CDR3 reads TGCGCCAGCAGTCAATTTAGGGGGTGGGCTAGCGGAAGAGCCTACGAGCAGTACTTC. Its protein product is CASSQFRGWASGRAYEQYF.

The J gene is TRBJ2-2, the V gene TRBV6-1; perhaps TRBD2 as D (6 bases). The germline V gene encodes CDR1 MNHNS and CDR2 SASEGT. Deletions cut 4 bases from V and 3 bases from J, with 12 bases between. This CDR3 has 15 residues. The CDR3 nucleotides are TGTGCCAGCAGTGCGGGGGAACAGGACACCGGGGAGCTGTTTTTT. The encoded protein is CASSAGEQDTGELFF.

Many counts were recorded for this clone. This sequence joins TRBV4-2 and TRBJ2-1, with 8 bases matching TRBD2. Trimming removed 0 bases from V and 6 bases from J; junction bases left unmatched: 7. Germline CDR1 reads LGHNA; CDR2 reads YNFKEQ. This CDR3 is 16 amino acids long. DNA of the CDR3: TGTGCCAGCAGCCAAGATTTTACTAGCGGCAGCAATGAGCAGTTCTTC. Encoded protein: CASSQDFTSGSNEQFF.

V and J are TRBV6-5 and TRBJ1-1; unclear D gene. V lost 10 bases and J lost 3, with 9 bases in between. Germline CDR1 reads MNHEY; CDR2 reads SVGAGI. The CDR3 extends over 11 amino acids. For the CDR3, the DNA is TGTGCCATGCTGATGGACACTGAAGCTTTCTTT. It codes for CAMLMDTEAFF.

The V and J genes are TRBV20-1 and TRBJ2-5; maybe TRBD1 (5 bases). The better agreement between TRBJ2-7 and the DNA end casts doubt on the J call. This CDR3 spans 11 amino acids. Germline lookup yields CDR1 DFQATT and CDR2 SNEGSKA (reference sequence). In DNA form, the CDR3 reads TGCAGTGCTCCGGACACCTACGAGCAGTACTTC. This sequence encodes CSAPDTYEQYF.

V is TRBV28 and J is TRBJ2-7; 8 bases are a match to TRBD2. Germline assignment: CDR1 MDHEN and CDR2 SYDVKM. V gave up 10 bases and J gave up 0 bases; unmatched junction bases: 8. CDR3 size: 14 residues. CDR3 region: CATLIAGSSYEQYF. The CDR3 DNA reads as TGTGCCACCCTTATAGCGGGAAGCTCCTACGAGCAGTACTTC. The full variable domain, rest sourced from reference TRBV28 and TRBJ2-7, is DVKVTQSSRYLVKRTGEKVFLECVQDMDHENMFWYRQDPGLGLRLIYFSYDVKMKEKGDIPEGYSVSREKKERFSLILESASTNQTSMYLCATLIAGSSYEQYFGPGTRLTVT.

J is TRBJ2-7 and V is TRBV7-8; D is tentatively TRBD1 or TRBD2 (6 bases each). There are 15 residues in the CDR3. Germline V gene data show CDR1 as SGHVS and CDR2 as FQNEAQ. V was cut by 5 bases and J by 5 bases, with 19 bases left in between. In DNA form, the CDR3 reads TGTGCCAGCAGCCGACTGTGGGGGGCCCCCCACGAGCAGTACTTC. It codes for CASSRLWGAPHEQYF. The variable domain in full, completed from reference TRBV7-8 and TRBJ2-7, reads GAGVSQSPRYKVAKRGQDVALRCDPISGHVSLFWYQQALGQGPEFLTYFQNEAQLDKSGLPSDRFFAERPEGSVSTLKIQRTQQEDSAVYLCASSRLWGAPHEQYFGPGTRLTVT.

This chain connects TRBV5-5 to TRBJ1-2; D is ambiguous. V was clipped by 0 bases and J by 2 bases, with 5 bases between them. Germline loops: CDR1 SGHKS, CDR2 YYEKEE (reference sequence). The CDR3 is 13 residues long. CDR3 region: CASSLAQNYGYTF. CDR3 DNA sequence: TGTGCCAGCAGCTTGGCACAAAACTATGGCTACACCTTC.